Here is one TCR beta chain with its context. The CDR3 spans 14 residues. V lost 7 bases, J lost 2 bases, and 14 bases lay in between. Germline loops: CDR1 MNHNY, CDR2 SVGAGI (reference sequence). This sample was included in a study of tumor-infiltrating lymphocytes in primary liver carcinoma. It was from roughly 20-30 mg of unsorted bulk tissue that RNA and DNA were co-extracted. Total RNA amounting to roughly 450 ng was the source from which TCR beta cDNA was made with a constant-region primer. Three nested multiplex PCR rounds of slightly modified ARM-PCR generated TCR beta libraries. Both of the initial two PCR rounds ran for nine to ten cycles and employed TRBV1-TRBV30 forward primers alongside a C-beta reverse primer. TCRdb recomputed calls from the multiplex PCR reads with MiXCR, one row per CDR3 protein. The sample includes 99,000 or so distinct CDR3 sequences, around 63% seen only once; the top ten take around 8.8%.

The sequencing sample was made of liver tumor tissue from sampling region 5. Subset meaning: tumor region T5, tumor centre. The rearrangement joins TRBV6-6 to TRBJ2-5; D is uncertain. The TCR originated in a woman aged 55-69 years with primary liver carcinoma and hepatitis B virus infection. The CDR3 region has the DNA TGTGCCAGCACCCTACGGAGAAAACAAGAGACCCAGTACTTC. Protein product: CASTLRRKQETQYF.